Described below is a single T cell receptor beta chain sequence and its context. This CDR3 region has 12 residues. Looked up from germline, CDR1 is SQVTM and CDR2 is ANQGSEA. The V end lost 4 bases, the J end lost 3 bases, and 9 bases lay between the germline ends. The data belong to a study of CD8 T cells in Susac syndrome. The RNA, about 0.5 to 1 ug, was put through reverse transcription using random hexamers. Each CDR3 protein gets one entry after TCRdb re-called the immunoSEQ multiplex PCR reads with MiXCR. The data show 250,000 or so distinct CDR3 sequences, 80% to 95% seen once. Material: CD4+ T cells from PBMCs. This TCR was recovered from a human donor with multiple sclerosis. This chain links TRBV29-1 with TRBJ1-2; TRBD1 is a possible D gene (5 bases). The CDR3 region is CSVVPRDYGYTF. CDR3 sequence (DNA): TGCAGCGTTGTACCCAGGGACTATGGCTACACCTTC. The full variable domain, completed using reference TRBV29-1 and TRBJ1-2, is SAVISQKPSRDICQRGTSLTIQCQVDSQVTMMFWYRQQPGQSLTLIATANQGSEATYESGFVIDKFPISRPNLTFSTLTVSNMSPEDSSIYLCSVVPRDYGYTFGSGTRLTVV.